This T cell receptor beta chain stems from a study of identical twins. Overall study findings and caveats: For zero-insertion analyses, partial confounding could come from invariant MAIT and iNKT cells. Modelling approaches yielded underestimates of out-of-frame TCR alpha sharing between monozygotic twins.

The CDR3 covers 17 residues. Germline loops: CDR1 PRHDT, CDR2 FYEKMQ (reference sequence). V lost 2 bases and J 0 bases, leaving 14 bases between the germline ends. Comments on this clonotype: No antigen is known for it.

TCRdb reanalysed the 5' RACE reads using MiXCR and keeps one entry per CDR3 protein. This sample has 1.5 million to 2 million distinct CDR3 sequences; about 30% occur once, and the top ten carry approximately 0.25%. The chain recombines TRBV13 with TRBJ2-1; D is unresolved. The source is a newborn girl in good health. Source material: cord blood. The CDR3 bases are TGTGCCAGCAGCTTACTACCGGGCCTTCCCTCCTACAATGAGCAGTTCTTC. As protein: CASSLLPGLPSYNEQFF.